The present entry profiles one T cell receptor (beta chain) with its context. This sample was included in a study of blood T cell repertoires in COVID-19. Background on the study: COVID-19 samples collected from the United States, Italy and Spain covered acute and convalescent phases.

Sequencing used immunoSEQ multiplex PCR; TCRdb keeps in-frame clones, though not all of them. The sample includes 220,000 or so clones, around 90% of them seen just once. Germline V gene data show CDR1 as SEHNR and CDR2 as FQNEAQ (reference sequence). The CDR3 totals 15 residues. The germline V and J ends were trimmed by 5 bases and 2 bases, with 16 bases remaining between them. The sequence was collected from a man aged 30 to 45 who had been exposed to COVID-19. This chain uses TRBV7-9 with TRBJ2-7; D remains unclear. Sequencing was performed on PBMCs or T cells enriched from blood (not recorded which). As DNA, the CDR3 is TGTGCCAGCAGCCATCCGGCCCAGGAAGCCTACGAGCAGTACTTC. Translating gives CASSHPAQEAYEQYF.